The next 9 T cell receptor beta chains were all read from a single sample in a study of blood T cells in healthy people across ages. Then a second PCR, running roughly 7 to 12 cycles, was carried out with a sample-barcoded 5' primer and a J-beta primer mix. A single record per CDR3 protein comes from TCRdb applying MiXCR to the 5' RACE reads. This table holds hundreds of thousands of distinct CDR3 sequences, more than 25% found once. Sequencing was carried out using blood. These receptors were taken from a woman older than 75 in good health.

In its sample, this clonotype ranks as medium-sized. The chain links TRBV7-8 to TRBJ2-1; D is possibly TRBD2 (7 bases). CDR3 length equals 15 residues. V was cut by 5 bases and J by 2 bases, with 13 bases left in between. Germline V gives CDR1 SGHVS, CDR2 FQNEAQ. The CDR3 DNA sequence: TGTGCCAGCAGCCCCGGCGGGGGCGCCTACAATGAGCAGTTCTTC. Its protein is CASSPGGGAYNEQFF. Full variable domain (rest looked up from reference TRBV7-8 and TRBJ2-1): GAGVSQSPRYKVAKRGQDVALRCDPISGHVSLFWYQQALGQGPEFLTYFQNEAQLDKSGLPSDRFFAERPEGSVSTLKIQRTQQEDSAVYLCASSPGGGAYNEQFFGPGTRLTVL.

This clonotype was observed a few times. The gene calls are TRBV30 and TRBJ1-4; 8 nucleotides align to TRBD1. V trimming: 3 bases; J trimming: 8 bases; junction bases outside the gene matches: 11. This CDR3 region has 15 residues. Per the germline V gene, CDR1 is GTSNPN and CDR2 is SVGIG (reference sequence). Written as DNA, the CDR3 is TGTGCCTGGAGCCAGGACAGGGTCTCTGGCGAAAAACTGTTTTTT. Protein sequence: CAWSQDRVSGEKLFF.

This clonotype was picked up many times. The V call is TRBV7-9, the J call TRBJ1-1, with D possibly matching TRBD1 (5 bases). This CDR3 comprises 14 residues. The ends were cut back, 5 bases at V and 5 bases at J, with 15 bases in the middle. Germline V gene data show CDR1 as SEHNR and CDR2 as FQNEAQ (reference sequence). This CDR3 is CASSPGRGRTEAFF. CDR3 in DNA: TGTGCCAGCAGCCCAGGGCGGGGTCGGACTGAAGCTTTCTTT.

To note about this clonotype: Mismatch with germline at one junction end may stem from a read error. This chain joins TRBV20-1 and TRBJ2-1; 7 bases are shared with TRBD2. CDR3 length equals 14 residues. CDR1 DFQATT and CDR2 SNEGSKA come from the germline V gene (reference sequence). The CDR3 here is CSARIAGVANEQFF. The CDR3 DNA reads TGCAGTGCTAGAATCGCGGGAGTTGCCAATGAACAGTTCTTC.

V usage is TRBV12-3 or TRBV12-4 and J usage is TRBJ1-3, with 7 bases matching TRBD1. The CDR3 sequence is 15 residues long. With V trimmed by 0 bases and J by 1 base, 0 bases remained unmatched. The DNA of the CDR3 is TGTGCCAGCAGTTTAGCGACAGGGTCTGGAAACACCATATATTTT. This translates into CASSLATGSGNTIYF.

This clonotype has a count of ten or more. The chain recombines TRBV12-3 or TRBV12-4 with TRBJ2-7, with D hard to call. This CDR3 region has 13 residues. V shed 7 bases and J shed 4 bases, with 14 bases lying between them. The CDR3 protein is CASTKNGVYEQYF. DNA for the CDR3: TGTGCCAGCACCAAGAATGGGGTTTACGAGCAGTACTTC.

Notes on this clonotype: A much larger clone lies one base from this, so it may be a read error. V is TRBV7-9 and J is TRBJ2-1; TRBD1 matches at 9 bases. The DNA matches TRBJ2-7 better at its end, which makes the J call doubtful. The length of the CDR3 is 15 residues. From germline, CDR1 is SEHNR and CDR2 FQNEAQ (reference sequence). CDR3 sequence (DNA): TGTGCCAGCAGCCCCCGGGACAGGGCAGACAATGAGCAGTACTTC. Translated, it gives CASSPRDRADNEQYF.

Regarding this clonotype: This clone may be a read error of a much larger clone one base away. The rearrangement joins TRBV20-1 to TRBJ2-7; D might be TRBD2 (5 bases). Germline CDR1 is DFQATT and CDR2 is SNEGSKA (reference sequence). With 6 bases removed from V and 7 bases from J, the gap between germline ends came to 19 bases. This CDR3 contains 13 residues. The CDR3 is CSADEGLRNEQYF. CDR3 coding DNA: TGCAGTGCCGATGAGGGTTTGAGGAATGAGCAGTACTTC.

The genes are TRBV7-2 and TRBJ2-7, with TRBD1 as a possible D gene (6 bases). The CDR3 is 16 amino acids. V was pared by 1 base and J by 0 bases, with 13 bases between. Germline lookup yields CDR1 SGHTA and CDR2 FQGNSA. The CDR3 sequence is CASSLEGTIPSYEQYF. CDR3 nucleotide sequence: TGTGCCAGCAGCTTAGAAGGGACAATACCCTCCTACGAGCAGTACTTC.